Detailed here is one T cell receptor beta chain. The antigen remains unidentified. This entry is derived from a study of OX40 agonist ivuxolimab in advanced cancers. Turning to the study itself: Earlier anti-PD-1, anti-PD-L1 or anti-CTLA-4 therapy was permitted; roughly 42% had received some. Study-wide findings and caveats: At 0.1 to 3.0 mg/kg and by week 6, CD4+ and CD8+ T cells in the blood had expanded clonally. A proportion of nonresponders additionally exhibited low normalized T-cell clonal expansion. Among patients with partial responses at 0.1-3.0 mg/kg, clonal expansion was among the lowest.

V was pared by 7 bases and J by 2 bases, with 17 bases between. Germline loops: CDR1 MDHEN, CDR2 SYDVKM. CDR3 size: 15 residues. Repertoires were generated with immunoSEQ multiplex PCR, while TCRdb's copy carries only in-frame clones and drops some. The sample has about 79,000 clones; approximately 88% are singletons. The receptor was isolated from an adult with an advanced solid tumor such as melanoma, head and neck, liver or kidney cancer. This rearrangement joins TRBV28 to TRBJ2-5, with D perhaps given as TRBD1 or TRBD2 (5 bases each). Material: CD4+ or CD8+ T cells sorted from blood, obtained in a trial of the OX40 agonist ivuxolimab. The CDR3 nucleotides are TGTGCCAGCACCGTTGGTGGGACCGTACAAGAGACCCAGTACTTC. Translated, it gives CASTVGGTVQETQYF.